Below, 6 T cell receptor beta chains from the same sample are listed, as sequenced in a study of T cell responses to AZD1222 COVID-19 vaccine (dated by TCRdb to the early 2020s). The library came from the immunoSEQ multiplex PCR assay. TCRdb mirrors the immuneACCESS table, restricted to in-frame sequences. Some clones are absent from its copies; in checked studies, under half trace to an unresolved V gene, and the reason for the others is unknown. This sample is represented by around 100,000 clones; around 94% of them were singletons. The ten biggest clones cover 2% to 2.5% of the sample. Per the publication, the time point label means: baseline before first vaccination. The material sequenced was peripheral blood, taken on day 0 of AZD1222 vaccination. The receptors were sampled from an adult in good health.

The chain carries TRBV3-1 (or the pseudogene TRBV3-2) and TRBJ2-2; no clear D gene. V was pared by 1 base and J by 5 bases, with 2 bases between. This CDR3 spans 12 amino acids. Germline CDR1 is LGHDT and CDR2 is YNNKEL (reference sequence). CDR3 sequence: CASSQVTGELFF. The CDR3 nucleotides read TGTGCCAGCAGCCAAGTGACCGGGGAGCTGTTTTTT.

The chain employs TRBV5-1 and TRBJ2-1; D is unclear. CDR3 length: 11 residues. Trimming cost V 1 base and J 8 bases, with 4 bases left between them. Germline V gene lookup returns CDR1 SGHRS and CDR2 YFSETQ. Here the CDR3 reads CASSLHDEQFF. The DNA of the CDR3 is TGCGCCAGCAGCTTGCATGATGAGCAGTTCTTC.

This chain joins TRBV4-1 and TRBJ2-7; 8 bases are shared with TRBD2. The V and J ends lost 1 base and 3 bases, in that order; junction bases with no gene match: 5. In germline, CDR1 is MGHRA, CDR2 YSYEKL. CDR3 length: 15 residues. The CDR3 region is CASSQAGGPHYEQYF. The CDR3 DNA is TGCGCCAGCAGCCAAGCGGGGGGGCCCCACTACGAGCAGTACTTC.

The count of this clone is one. The chain has TRBV23-1 and TRBJ1-2; D is uncertain. TRBV23-1 is an ORF, with its function uncertain. The CDR3 sequence is 15 residues long. Trimming pared 1 base from V and 2 bases from J, leaving 11 bases between. For the CDR3, the DNA is TGCGCCAGCAGTCAATGGGCAGGACCCAACTATGGCTACACCTTC. This codes for CASSQWAGPNYGYTF.

The chain employs TRBV6-1 and TRBJ1-5, with D uncertain. The V end was cut by 3 bases, the J end by 7 bases, with 10 bases between. Germline CDR1 reads MNHNS; CDR2 reads SASEGT. The length of the CDR3 is 13 residues. CDR3 coding DNA: TGTGCCAGCAGTGAGGTACGGGCCCAGCCCCAGCATTTT. It is translated as CASSEVRAQPQHF.

This chain uses TRBV5-6 with TRBJ2-7; D ambiguous. CDR1 is SGHDT, CDR2 YYEEEE, per germline. The V and J ends lost 5 bases and 4 bases respectively, with 10 bases between them. CDR3 length: 12 residues. This CDR3 reads CASSKVEYEQYF. CDR3 in DNA: TGTGCCAGCAGTAAGGTCGAATACGAGCAGTACTTC.